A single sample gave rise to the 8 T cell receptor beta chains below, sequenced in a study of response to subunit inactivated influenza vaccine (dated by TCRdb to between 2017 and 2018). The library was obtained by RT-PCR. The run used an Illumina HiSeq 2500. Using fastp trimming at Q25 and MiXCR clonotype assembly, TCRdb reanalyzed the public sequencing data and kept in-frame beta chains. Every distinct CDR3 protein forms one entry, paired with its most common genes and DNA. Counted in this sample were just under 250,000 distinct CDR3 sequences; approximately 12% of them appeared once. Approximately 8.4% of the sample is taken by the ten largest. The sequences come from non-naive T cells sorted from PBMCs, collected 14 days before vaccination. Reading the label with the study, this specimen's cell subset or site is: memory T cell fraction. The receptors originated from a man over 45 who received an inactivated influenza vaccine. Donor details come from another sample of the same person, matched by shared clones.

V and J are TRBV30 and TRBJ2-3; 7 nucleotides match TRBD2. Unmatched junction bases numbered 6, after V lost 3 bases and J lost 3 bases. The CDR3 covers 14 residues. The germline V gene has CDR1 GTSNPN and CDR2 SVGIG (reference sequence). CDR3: CAWRTGGSTDTQYF. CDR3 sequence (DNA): TGTGCCTGGAGAACGGGAGGTTCAACAGATACGCAGTATTTT.

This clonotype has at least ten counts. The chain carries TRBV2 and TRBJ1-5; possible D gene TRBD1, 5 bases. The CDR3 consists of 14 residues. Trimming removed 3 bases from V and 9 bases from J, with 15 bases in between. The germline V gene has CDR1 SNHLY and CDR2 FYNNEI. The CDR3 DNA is TGTGCCAGCAGTGAGATTGGTCAGAGGGGGCCCCAGCATTTT. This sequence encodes CASSEIGQRGPQHF.

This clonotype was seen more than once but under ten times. This CDR3 is CASSERRAGERYNSPLHF. The CDR3 nucleotides are TGTGCCAGCAGTGAACGAAGGGCAGGGGAAAGGTATAATTCACCCCTCCACTTT. The chain is built from TRBV6-1 and TRBJ1-6; the D gene is possibly TRBD1 (6 bases). Germline CDR1 and CDR2: MNHNS and SASEGT. CDR3 size: 18 residues. The germline V and J ends were trimmed by 2 bases and 4 bases, with 18 bases remaining between them.

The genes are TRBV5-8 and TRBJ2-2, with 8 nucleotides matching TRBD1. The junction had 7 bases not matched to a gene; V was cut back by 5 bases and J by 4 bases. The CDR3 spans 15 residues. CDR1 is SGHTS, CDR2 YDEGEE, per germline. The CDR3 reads CASSPTGAATGELFF. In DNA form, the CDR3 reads TGTGCCAGCAGTCCGACAGGGGCGGCCACCGGGGAGCTGTTTTTT.

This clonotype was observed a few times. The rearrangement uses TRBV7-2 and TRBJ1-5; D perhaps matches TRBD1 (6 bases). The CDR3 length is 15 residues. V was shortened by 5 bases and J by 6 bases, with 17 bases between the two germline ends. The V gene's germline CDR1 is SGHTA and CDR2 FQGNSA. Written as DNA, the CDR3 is TGTGCCAGCAGCCCCGAAAGGGGGTGGGGTCAGCCCCAGCATTTT. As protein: CASSPERGWGQPQHF.

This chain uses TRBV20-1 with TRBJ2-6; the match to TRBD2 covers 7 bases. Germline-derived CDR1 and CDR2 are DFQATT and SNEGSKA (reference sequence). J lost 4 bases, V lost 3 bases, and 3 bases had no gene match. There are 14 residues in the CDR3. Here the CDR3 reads CSARRGKGANVLTF. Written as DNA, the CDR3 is TGCAGTGCTAGGCGGGGGAAAGGGGCCAACGTCCTGACTTTC.

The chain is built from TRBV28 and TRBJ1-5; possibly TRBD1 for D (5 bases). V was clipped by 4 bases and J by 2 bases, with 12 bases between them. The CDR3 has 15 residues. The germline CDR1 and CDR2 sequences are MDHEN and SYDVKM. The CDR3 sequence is CASSSRGAGNQPQHF. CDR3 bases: TGTGCCAGCAGTTCGAGGGGTGCGGGCAATCAGCCCCAGCATTTT.

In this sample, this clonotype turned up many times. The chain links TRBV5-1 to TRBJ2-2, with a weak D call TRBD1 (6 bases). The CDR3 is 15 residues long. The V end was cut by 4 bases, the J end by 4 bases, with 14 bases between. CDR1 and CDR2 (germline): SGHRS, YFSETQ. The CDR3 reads CASSVGQSGTGELFF. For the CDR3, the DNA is TGCGCCAGCAGCGTTGGACAGTCGGGCACCGGGGAGCTGTTTTTT.